What follows are 13 T cell receptor beta chains derived from one specimen sequenced in a study of T cell responses to AZD1222 COVID-19 vaccine. TCRdb's table, derived via immunoSEQ multiplex PCR, lists solely in-frame clones and lacks some. Of 150,000 to 200,000 clones listed, approximately 90% are singletons. The sample here was peripheral blood, taken 28 days after the second AZD1222 dose. The receptors shown here come from an adult who received the AZD1222 COVID-19 vaccine.

The chain combines TRBV6-5 with TRBJ2-7, with 10 nucleotides matching TRBD2. Germline trimming cut 7 bases from V and 6 bases from J; bases unmatched to any gene: 9. Germline lookup yields CDR1 MNHEY and CDR2 SVGAGI. The CDR3 sequence is 14 residues long. The CDR3 sequence: CASTLTGTSVEQYF. The CDR3 nucleotides are TGTGCCAGCACCCTAACCGGGACTAGCGTCGAGCAGTACTTC.

This clone was counted between two and nine times. This chain links TRBV29-1 with TRBJ2-2, with D tentatively TRBD1 or TRBD2 (6 bases each). This CDR3 is built from 15 residues. CDR1 is SQVTM and CDR2 is ANQGSEA in the germline V gene. The V end was cut by 7 bases, the J end by 5 bases, with 20 bases between. CDR3 amino acids: CSAIEGGAQTGELFF. The CDR3 DNA follows: TGCAGCGCCATCGAGGGGGGCGCGCAAACCGGGGAGCTGTTTTTT.

V usage is TRBV19 and J usage is TRBJ2-7, with 8 nucleotides matching TRBD2. The CDR3 has 15 amino acids. V trimming: 3 bases; J trimming: 2 bases; junction bases outside the gene matches: 6. Germline-derived CDR1 and CDR2 are LNHDA and SQIVND (reference sequence). Here the CDR3 reads CASSMFSGLAYEQYF. The CDR3 DNA reads TGTGCCAGTAGTATGTTTTCGGGACTAGCCTACGAGCAGTACTTC. Looking up the rest from reference TRBV19 and TRBJ2-7 gives the full variable domain: DGGITQSPKYLFRKEGQNVTLSCEQNLNHDAMYWYRQDPGQGLRLIYYSQIVNDFQKGDIAEGYSVSREKKESFPLTVTSAQKNPTAFYLCASSMFSGLAYEQYFGPGTRLTVT.

The chain uses TRBV7-9 and TRBJ2-7; D not certain. The CDR3 loop spans 15 amino acids. Germline values: CDR1 SEHNR, CDR2 FQNEAQ (reference sequence). The V end lost 1 base, the J end lost 2 bases, and 12 bases lay between the germline ends. The CDR3 DNA follows: TGTGCCAGCAGCTTAGACCAGCTTGGGGCCTACGAGCAGTACTTC. This translates into CASSLDQLGAYEQYF.

The rearrangement links TRBV6-5 to TRBJ1-5, with D unresolved. The germline CDR1 and CDR2 sequences are MNHEY and SVGAGI. CDR3 size: 13 residues. V lost 10 bases and J lost 5, with 15 bases in between. The CDR3 DNA is TGTGCCACGAGGGATGGGCCGGATCAGCCCCAGCATTTT. Translation: CATRDGPDQPQHF.

This rearrangement joins TRBV28 to TRBJ2-2; D is ambiguous. Trimming took 6 bases from V and 4 from J, leaving 21 bases between them. Germline V gene data show CDR1 as MDHEN and CDR2 as SYDVKM. The CDR3 consists of 17 residues. The CDR3 sequence is CASSHTRLRRGTGELFF. DNA for the CDR3: TGTGCCAGCAGCCACACCCGGTTGAGGCGCGGCACCGGGGAGCTGTTTTTT.

J is TRBJ1-4 and V is TRBV5-5, with D uncertain. V was trimmed by 4 bases and J by 8 bases, leaving 12 bases between them. The CDR3 extends over 13 amino acids. CDR1 and CDR2 from the germline V gene are SGHKS and YYEKEE (reference sequence). CDR3 sequence reads: CASSVKVGEKLFF. The DNA of the CDR3 is TGTGCCAGCAGCGTCAAGGTTGGAGAAAAACTGTTTTTT.

This clone is a singleton in its sample. The chain employs TRBV7-9 and TRBJ2-3; tentatively, D is TRBD1 or TRBD2 (5 bases each). The CDR3 runs 17 residues. V shed 1 base and J shed 2 bases, with 16 bases lying between them. CDR1 is SEHNR, CDR2 FQNEAQ, per germline (reference sequence). The CDR3 bases are TGTGCCAGCAGCTTAGGCGAGGGCTCGGGGCACACAGATACGCAGTATTTT. Amino acid sequence: CASSLGEGSGHTDTQYF.

V gene TRBV28 combines with J gene TRBJ2-3; D tentatively fits TRBD1 or TRBD2 (5 bases each). V was trimmed by 7 bases and J by 3 bases, leaving 11 bases between them. Germline V gene data show CDR1 as MDHEN and CDR2 as SYDVKM. The CDR3 runs 13 residues. CDR3 loop: CASTRDDTDTQYF. Here the CDR3 DNA reads TGTGCCAGCACGAGGGACGATACAGATACGCAGTATTTT.

V and J are TRBV11-2 and TRBJ2-5, with D tentatively TRBD2 (6 bases). Germline CDR1 is SGHAT and CDR2 is FQNNGV. Trimming took off 1 base at V and 4 bases at J, with 10 bases between the two ends. CDR3 size: 14 residues. The CDR3 DNA is TGTGCCAGCAGCTTAGGGGGGGTGGTAGAGACCCAGTACTTC. Amino acid sequence: CASSLGGVVETQYF.

The rearrangement uses TRBV3-1 (or the pseudogene TRBV3-2) and TRBJ2-3, with D unresolved. V lost 1 base and J lost 0, with 11 bases in between. CDR1 LGHDT and CDR2 YNNKEL come from the germline V gene (reference sequence). The CDR3 is made up of 16 amino acids. The CDR3 DNA reads TGTGCCAGCAGCCAAGGGGTAGTGGGGAGCACAGATACGCAGTATTTT. Translation: CASSQGVVGSTDTQYF.

The chain has TRBV3-1 (or the pseudogene TRBV3-2) and TRBJ1-3; no clear D gene. Germline V CDR1 and CDR2: LGHDT, YNNKEL (reference sequence). This CDR3 region has 14 residues. Trimming left V 1 base short and J 0 bases short, with 4 bases between. The CDR3 nucleotides are TGTGCCAGCAGCCAAGTGAACTCTGGAAACACCATATATTTT. It specifies CASSQVNSGNTIYF.

The chain carries TRBV4-2 and TRBJ2-7, with 9 bases identical to TRBD1. Unmatched junction bases numbered 7, after V lost 0 bases and J lost 4 bases. The CDR3 spans 16 residues. Germline loops: CDR1 LGHNA, CDR2 YNFKEQ. The CDR3, as DNA: TGTGCCAGCAGCCAAGATCAAGGGACAGGGAGGTACGAGCAGTACTTC. It yields the protein CASSQDQGTGRYEQYF.